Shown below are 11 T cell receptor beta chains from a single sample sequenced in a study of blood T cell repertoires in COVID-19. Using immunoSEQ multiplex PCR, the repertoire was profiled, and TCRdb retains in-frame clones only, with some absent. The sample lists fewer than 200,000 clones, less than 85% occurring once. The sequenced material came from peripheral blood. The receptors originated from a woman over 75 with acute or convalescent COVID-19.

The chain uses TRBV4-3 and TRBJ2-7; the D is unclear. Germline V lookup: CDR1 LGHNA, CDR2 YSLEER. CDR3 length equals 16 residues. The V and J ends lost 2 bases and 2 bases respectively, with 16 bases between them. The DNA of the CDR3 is TGCGCCAGCAGCCAATCCTACGCCGAATCCGCCTACGAGCAGTACTTC. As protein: CASSQSYAESAYEQYF.

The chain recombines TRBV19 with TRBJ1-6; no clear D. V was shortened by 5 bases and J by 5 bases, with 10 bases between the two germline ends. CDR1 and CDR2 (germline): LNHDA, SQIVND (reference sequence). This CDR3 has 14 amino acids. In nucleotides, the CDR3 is TGTGCCAGTAGTCCCCACCTAAATAATTCACCCCTCCACTTT. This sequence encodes CASSPHLNNSPLHF.

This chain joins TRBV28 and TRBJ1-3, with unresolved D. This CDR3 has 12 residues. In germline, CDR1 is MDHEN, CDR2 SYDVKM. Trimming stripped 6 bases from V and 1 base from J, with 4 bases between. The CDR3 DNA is TGTGCCAGCAGCAAATCTGGAAACACCATATATTTT. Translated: CASSKSGNTIYF.

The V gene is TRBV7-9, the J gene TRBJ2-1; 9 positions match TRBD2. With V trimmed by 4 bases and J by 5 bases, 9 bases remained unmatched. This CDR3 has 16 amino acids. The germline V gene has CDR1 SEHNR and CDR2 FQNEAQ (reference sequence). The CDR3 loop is CASSSPRGGLNNEQFF. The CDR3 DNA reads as TGTGCCAGCAGCTCCCCGCGGGGGGGACTAAACAATGAGCAGTTCTTC.

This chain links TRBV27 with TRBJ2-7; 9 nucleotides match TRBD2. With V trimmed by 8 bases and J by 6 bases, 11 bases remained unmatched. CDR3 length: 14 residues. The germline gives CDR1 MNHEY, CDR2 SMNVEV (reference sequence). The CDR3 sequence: CASASGRPPGEQYF. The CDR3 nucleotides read TGTGCCAGCGCCAGCGGGAGGCCGCCGGGCGAGCAGTACTTC.

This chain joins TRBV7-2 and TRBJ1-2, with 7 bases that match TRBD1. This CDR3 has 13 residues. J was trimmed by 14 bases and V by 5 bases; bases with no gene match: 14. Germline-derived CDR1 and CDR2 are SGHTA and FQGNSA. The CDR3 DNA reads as TGTGCCAGCAGCCCACAGGGGTTTATGGCTACAACCTTC. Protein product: CASSPQGFMATTF.

The CDR3 spells CAKAQGSLSGELFF. As DNA, the CDR3 is TGTGCCAAAGCGCAGGGGTCCCTCTCCGGGGAGCTGTTTTTT. The V and J genes are TRBV7-2 and TRBJ2-2; possible D gene TRBD1, 6 bases. Germline V gene data show CDR1 as SGHTA and CDR2 as FQGNSA. Between the trimmed V and J ends, which lost 10 bases and 6 bases, there was a span of 18 bases. CDR3 length: 14 residues.

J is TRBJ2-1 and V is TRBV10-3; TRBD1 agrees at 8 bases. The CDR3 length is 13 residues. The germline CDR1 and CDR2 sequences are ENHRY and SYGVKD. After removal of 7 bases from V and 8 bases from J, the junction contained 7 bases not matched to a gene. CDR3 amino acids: CAINGQGRDEQFF. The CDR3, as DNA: TGTGCCATCAACGGACAGGGTAGGGATGAGCAGTTCTTC.

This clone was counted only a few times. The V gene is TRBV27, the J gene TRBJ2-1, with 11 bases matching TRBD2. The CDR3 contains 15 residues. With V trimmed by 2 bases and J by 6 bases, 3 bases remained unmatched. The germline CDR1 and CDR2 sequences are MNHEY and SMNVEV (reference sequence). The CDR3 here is CASSLGSGRANEQFF. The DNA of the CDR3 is TGTGCCAGCAGTTTAGGTAGCGGGAGGGCCAATGAGCAGTTCTTC.

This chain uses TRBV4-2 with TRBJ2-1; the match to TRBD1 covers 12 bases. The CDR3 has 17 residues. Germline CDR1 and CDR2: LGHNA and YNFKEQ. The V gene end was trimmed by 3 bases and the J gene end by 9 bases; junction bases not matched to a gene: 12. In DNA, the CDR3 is TGTGCCAGCAGCCATGGGGGACAGGGGGCGGACGGTGGTGAGCAGTTCTTC. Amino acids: CASSHGGQGADGGEQFF.

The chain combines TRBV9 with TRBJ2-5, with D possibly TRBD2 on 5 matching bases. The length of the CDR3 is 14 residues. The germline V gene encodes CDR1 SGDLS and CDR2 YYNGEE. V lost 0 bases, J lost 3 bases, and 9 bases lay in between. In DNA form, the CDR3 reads TGTGCCAGCAGCGTAGGATTCGGGGAAGAGACCCAGTACTTC. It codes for CASSVGFGEETQYF.